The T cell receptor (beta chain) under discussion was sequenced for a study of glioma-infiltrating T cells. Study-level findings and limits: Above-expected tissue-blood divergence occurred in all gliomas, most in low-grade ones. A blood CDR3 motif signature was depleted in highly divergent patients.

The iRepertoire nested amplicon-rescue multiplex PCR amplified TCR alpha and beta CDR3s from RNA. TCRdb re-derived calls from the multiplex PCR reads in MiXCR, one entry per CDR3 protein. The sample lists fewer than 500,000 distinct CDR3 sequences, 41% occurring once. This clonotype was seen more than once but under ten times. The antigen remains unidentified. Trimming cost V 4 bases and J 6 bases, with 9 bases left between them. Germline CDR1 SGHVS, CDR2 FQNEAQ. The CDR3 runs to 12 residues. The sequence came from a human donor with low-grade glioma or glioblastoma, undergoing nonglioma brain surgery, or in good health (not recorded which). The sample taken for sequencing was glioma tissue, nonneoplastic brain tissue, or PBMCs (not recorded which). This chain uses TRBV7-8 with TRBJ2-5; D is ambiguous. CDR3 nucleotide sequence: TGTGCCAGCAGCTCGGACGCTCAGACCCAGTACTTC. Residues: CASSSDAQTQYF.